The rows below give T cell receptor beta chains drawn from one sample of a study of cytomegalovirus exposure and HLA in healthy donors. The data were produced by immunoSEQ multiplex PCR, yet TCRdb's version contains in-frame clones alone and is incomplete. The sample consists of about 160,000 clones, 80% to 85% of them appearing once. Sequencing was done on a sample of PBMCs. These receptors came from a man in his late teens or twenties in good health and CMV-seronegative. The CDR3 runs from the conserved cysteine through the conserved F or W. D genes are given only for firm matches. Some rows mark clone size as missing; the rest say once, few, many or name a class of expanded clone.

cdr3_length,clone_size,j_call,v_call,d_call,cdr3_nt,cdr3_aa
16,few,TRBJ2-7,TRBV9,TRBD1,TGTGCCAGCAGCCCCGGGACAGGTTCGGTAACCTACGAGCAGTACTTC,CASSPGTGSVTYEQYF
14,-,TRBJ2-5,TRBV28,-,TGTGCCAGCAGTTTGAGGAATTGGAGAGGTGCCCAGTACTTC,CASSLRNWRGAQYF
15,-,TRBJ1-6,TRBV6-5,-,TGTGCCAGCAGTTACTCCGCGAGGCTGCGGGGAACCCTCCACTTT,CASSYSARLRGTLHF
12,-,TRBJ1-1,TRBV2,-,TGTGCCAGCAGCCGGACATTAGAAACGGCTTTCTTT,CASSRTLETAFF
15,few,TRBJ1-1,TRBV7-3,-,TGTGCCAGCAGTTCAGGGGTCGGGAAGAACACTGAAGCTTTCTTT,CASSSGVGKNTEAFF
14,-,TRBJ1-3,TRBV28,TRBD1,TGTGCCAGCAGTCCCACAGGGGGCGGAAACACCATATATTTT,CASSPTGGGNTIYF
18,once,TRBJ2-7,TRBV18,TRBD1,TGTGCCAGCTCACCACAGTGGGACAGGGGCCCATATTCCTACGAGCAGTACTTC,CASSPQWDRGPYSYEQYF
17,-,TRBJ1-1,TRBV23-1,TRBD1,TGCGCCAGCAGTCAGGCCCGGACAGGCGGGAAGAACACTGAAGCTTTCTTT,CASSQARTGGKNTEAFF
15,-,TRBJ1-6,TRBV19,-,TGTGCCAGTAAAGGCGGAAGCTCCTATAATTCACCCCTCCACTTT,CASKGGSSYNSPLHF
17,-,TRBJ1-2,TRBV5-4,TRBD1,TGTGCCAGCAGCTTGGCAGGGACAGGGGGCTACGATAATGGCTACACCTTC,CASSLAGTGGYDNGYTF
16,-,TRBJ2-7,TRBV6-6,-,TGTGCCAGCGCACCCAGATCCGGACAGACCCCCTACGAGCAGTACTTC,CASAPRSGQTPYEQYF
18,-,TRBJ2-1,TRBV10-3,TRBD1,TGTGCCATCAGTGAGTCGGGACAGGGGGCTCGTCCCTACAATGAGCAGTTCTTC,CAISESGQGARPYNEQFF
14,-,TRBJ1-4,TRBV28,TRBD1,TGTGCCAGCAGTTTATCGGGACAGGGCCAAAAACTGTTTTTT,CASSLSGQGQKLFF
14,-,TRBJ2-1,TRBV28,-,TGTGCCAGCAGTTTTCCGAGCTCCTACAATGAGCAGTTCTTC,CASSFPSSYNEQFF
14,once,TRBJ1-2,TRBV9,-,TGTGCCAGCAGCGTAGCTGCAACGCCGGGTGGCTACACCTTC,CASSVAATPGGYTF
14,-,TRBJ2-1,TRBV11-2,TRBD2,TGTGCCAGCAGCTCGAGCGGGGGGGCAGGGGAGCAGTTCTTC,CASSSSGGAGEQFF
15,-,TRBJ1-1,TRBV7-3,-,TGTGCCAGCAGCTTAACGGCCGGACAGTCCACTGAAGCTTTCTTT,CASSLTAGQSTEAFF
16,-,TRBJ2-3,TRBV5-4,TRBD2,TGTGCCAGCAGCCCGGGGACTAGCGGGTCGACAGATACGCAGTATTTT,CASSPGTSGSTDTQYF
12,-,TRBJ1-2,TRBV6-5,TRBD1,TGTGCCAGCAGTACGCACAGGGGTGGCTACACCTTC,CASSTHRGGYTF
14,-,TRBJ1-2,TRBV2,-,TGTGCCGCCCAAGTTGACAGGATAGTCTATGGCTACACCTTC,CAAQVDRIVYGYTF
17,-,TRBJ2-5,TRBV5-1,TRBD1,TGCGCCAGCAGCTTGGCGGACAGGGCCCCTTGGAGGGAGACCCAGTACTTC,CASSLADRAPWRETQYF
16,-,TRBJ1-3,TRBV6-5,-,TGTGCCAGCAGTTTGACAGGACGATTCTCTGGAAACACCATATATTTT,CASSLTGRFSGNTIYF
15,-,TRBJ2-7,TRBV28,-,TGTGCCAGCAGTTTAGCGTCTAGCTCAACCTACGAGCAGTACTTC,CASSLASSSTYEQYF
17,-,TRBJ2-7,TRBV7-9,-,TGTGCCAGCAGCTTAGGGCTGGGGATAGGACTTCCCTACGAGCAGTACTTC,CASSLGLGIGLPYEQYF
16,-,TRBJ2-7,TRBV4-1,-,TGCGCCAGCAGCCAACACCGACAGGATACCCCCTACGAGCAGTACTTC,CASSQHRQDTPYEQYF
15,-,TRBJ1-1,TRBV18,TRBD1,TGTGCCAGCTCACCAGGTGGGACAGAGAACACTGAAGCTTTCTTT,CASSPGGTENTEAFF
15,-,TRBJ2-7,TRBV5-4,TRBD1,TGTGCCAGCAGCCACGGACAGGCCGGCTACTACGAGCAGTACTTC,CASSHGQAGYYEQYF
15,few,TRBJ1-4,TRBV5-1,-,TGCGCCAGCACCTGGTCAGGGGCAACTAATGAAAAACTGTTTTTT,CASTWSGATNEKLFF
15,once,TRBJ2-7,TRBV10-1,-,TGCGCCAGCAGCGCTCGGACAGAATTCCCCTACGAGCAGTACTTC,CASSARTEFPYEQYF
16,-,TRBJ1-1,TRBV5-5,TRBD1,TGTGCCAGCAGCCGAGTGGCAGGGGGTAAGGACACTGAAGCTTTCTTT,CASSRVAGGKDTEAFF
14,-,TRBJ1-2,TRBV12-5,TRBD1,TGTGCTAGTGGTTCCGGACGACAGGGCGGAGGCTACACCTTC,CASGSGRQGGGYTF
14,-,TRBJ1-1,TRBV7-9,-,TGTGCCAGCAGCTTAGCAGACACGAACACTGAAGCTTTCTTT,CASSLADTNTEAFF
11,-,TRBJ1-4,TRBV5-5,-,TGTGCCAGCAGCGGCGGTGAAAAACTGTTTTTT,CASSGGEKLFF
15,-,TRBJ2-1,TRBV9,-,TGTGCCAGCCAAAGGGGACACAGCTCCTACAATGAGCAGTTCTTC,CASQRGHSSYNEQFF
15,once,TRBJ2-5,TRBV9,TRBD1,TGTGCCAGCAGCACCGGGACAGGGGATCGAGAGACCCAGTACTTC,CASSTGTGDRETQYF
15,-,TRBJ1-1,TRBV7-3,-,TGTGCCAGCAGCCCTGGGGCGGGGGCTGGCACTGAAGCTTTCTTT,CASSPGAGAGTEAFF
16,-,TRBJ1-1,TRBV29-1,TRBD1,TGCAGCGTTGAAGATATTAGAGGGACAGGGAAGGCTGAAGCTTTCTTT,CSVEDIRGTGKAEAFF
14,-,TRBJ2-3,TRBV29-1,TRBD1,TGCAGCGTTCTGAGGGGGCTTGAAGAAGATACGCAGTATTTT,CSVLRGLEEDTQYF
12,-,TRBJ2-1,TRBV5-1,-,TGCGCCAGCAGCCGGGCCTACAATGAGCAGTTCTTC,CASSRAYNEQFF
15,-,TRBJ1-5,TRBV19,-,TGTGCCAGTAGTACCACCTGGGGGGGCAGTCAGCCCCAGCATTTT,CASSTTWGGSQPQHF
13,-,TRBJ2-7,TRBV9,TRBD1,TGTGCCAGCAGCGCCCCGGACAGGGACGAGCAGTACTTC,CASSAPDRDEQYF
13,-,TRBJ1-5,TRBV10-3,TRBD1,TGTGCCATCAGCCGACAGGGGGCATTGCCCCAGCATTTT,CAISRQGALPQHF